This entry lists 12 T cell receptor beta chains sequenced from one sample in a study of CD8+CD57+ T cells in acquired aplastic anemia. TCR beta VDJ combinations and CDR3 sequences were profiled from genomic DNA. TCRdb re-called the reads through MiXCR, storing one row per CDR3 protein. The sample holds about 160,000 distinct CDR3 sequences; under 55% are singletons and the top ten take approximately 3%. All sequencing subjects had displayed CD8+CD57+ cell expansion on flow cytometry. Sequenced input: sorted CD4+, CD8+, or CD8+CD57+ T cells (not recorded which) from PBMCs. All receptors come from a human donor with aplastic anemia.

This rearrangement joins TRBV7-3 to TRBJ2-2; D is ambiguous. The CDR3 runs 13 residues. Germline V gene sequence: CDR1 SGHTA, CDR2 FQGTGA. Trimming removed 2 bases at V and 4 bases at J, with 5 bases between. The CDR3 loop is CASSLYLTGELFF. In DNA, the CDR3 is TGTGCCAGCAGCTTATACCTCACCGGGGAGCTGTTTTTT.

The CDR3 DNA reads TGTGCCAGCAGTTTAGCCTCAACAGGGCCCACTGAAGCTTTCTTT. Translation gives CASSLASTGPTEAFF. J is TRBJ1-1 and V is TRBV12-3 or TRBV12-4; D possibly corresponds to TRBD1 (6 bases). The CDR3 is 15 residues long. Trimming took off 0 bases at V and 4 bases at J, with 12 bases between the two ends.

The rearrangement uses TRBV25-1 and TRBJ2-1; D possibly uses TRBD1 or TRBD2 (7 bases each). CDR3 length equals 14 residues. CDR1 is MGHDK, CDR2 SYGVNS, per germline. V lost 7 bases to trimming and J lost 11 bases, with 21 bases between them. CDR3 loop: CASKVVTGDYQQFF. The CDR3 bases are TGTGCCAGCAAGGTGGTAACAGGGGACTATCAGCAGTTCTTC.

A note on this clonotype: Being one base from a much bigger clone, this may be a read error. The chain joins TRBV5-1 to TRBJ1-5; D is possibly TRBD1 (6 bases). CDR3 size: 14 residues. Trimming left V 2 bases short and J 10 bases short, with 16 bases between. The germline V gene has CDR1 SGHRS and CDR2 YFSETQ. As DNA, the CDR3 is TGCGCCAGCAGCTTAACAGGGACCGGGCGACCCCAGCATTTT. It translates to CASSLTGTGRPQHF.

This clonotype qualifies as medium-sized (0.01 to 0.1%). The J gene is TRBJ2-3, the V gene TRBV7-2; D perhaps matches TRBD1 (6 bases). The V and J ends lost 6 bases and 0 bases respectively, with 16 bases between them. The germline V gene has CDR1 SGHTA and CDR2 FQGNSA. CDR3 length: 16 residues. The CDR3 here is CASRRPRTASTDTQYF. The CDR3, as DNA: TGTGCCAGCAGGCGACCGAGGACAGCTAGCACAGATACGCAGTATTTT.

This clonotype was recorded at least ten times. The V gene is TRBV20-1, the J gene TRBJ2-5; a possible D gene is TRBD2 (6 bases). The germline V gene has CDR1 DFQATT and CDR2 SNEGSKA (reference sequence). The CDR3 is 14 residues long. The V and J ends lost 0 bases and 4 bases respectively, with 12 bases between them. The DNA for the CDR3 is TGCAGTGCTAGAGATCCGGGAGCGGGAGAGACCCAGTACTTC. Protein sequence: CSARDPGAGETQYF.

This clonotype was recorded once. A read error may be the cause here, since a much bigger clone is one base away. The J gene is TRBJ2-7, the V gene TRBV3-1; the match to TRBD2 covers 7 bases. V gave up 8 bases and J gave up 6 bases; unmatched junction bases: 13. The CDR3 contains 14 residues. From germline, CDR1 is LGHDT and CDR2 YNNKEL (reference sequence). CDR3: CASGGGALGCEQYF. CDR3 coding DNA: TGTGCCAGCGGGGGGGGAGCCCTTGGATGCGAGCAGTACTTC.

This clonotype was counted between two and nine times. The V call is TRBV25-1, the J call TRBJ1-2, with unresolved D. The germline gives CDR1 MGHDK, CDR2 SYGVNS. Trimming shortened V by 3 bases and J by 8 bases, and 10 bases separated the two germline ends. The CDR3 length is 12 residues. CDR3 DNA sequence: TGTGCCAGCAGTGAGATTGTTGGGGGCTACACCTTC. It is translated as CASSEIVGGYTF.

This clonotype was counted once. Given the absence of the conserved phenylalanine or tryptophan at the CDR3 end, a read error is likely. Because the CDR3's place on the DNA is in doubt, the DNA is left out and the CDR3 is given as listed by TCRdb. This chain links TRBV7-3 with TRBJ2-7; TRBD1 reflects the table's D call only, with no check against the DNA. The CDR3 extends over 8 residues, inclusive of both ends. CDR1 and CDR2 (germline): SGHTA, FQGTGA. The chain's CDR3 is CASSSKDR.

The gene calls are TRBV10-3 and TRBJ1-2; possibly TRBD1 for D (5 bases). Trimming took off 2 bases at V and 8 bases at J, with 15 bases between the two ends. This CDR3 is 14 amino acids long. Looked up from germline, CDR1 is ENHRY and CDR2 is SYGVKD. The CDR3 protein is CAISEARVEAGYTF. As DNA, the CDR3 is TGTGCCATCAGTGAGGCCAGGGTTGAGGCGGGCTACACCTTC.

The chain links TRBV20-1 to TRBJ1-1; D uncertain. Trimming stripped 5 bases from V and 4 bases from J, with 8 bases between. This CDR3 has 11 amino acids. Per the germline V gene, CDR1 is DFQATT and CDR2 is SNEGSKA (reference sequence). The CDR3 sequence: CSALSFTEAFF. CDR3 coding DNA: TGCAGTGCTCTTAGTTTCACTGAAGCTTTCTTT.

The chain recombines TRBV7-2 with TRBJ1-5; D uncertain. The germline CDR1 and CDR2 sequences are SGHTA and FQGNSA. The CDR3 has 13 amino acids. V was cut by 1 base and J by 8 bases, with 9 bases left in between. The CDR3, as DNA: TGTGCCAGCAGCTTAGGCGGGGAAAAGCCCCAGCATTTT. It codes for CASSLGGEKPQHF.